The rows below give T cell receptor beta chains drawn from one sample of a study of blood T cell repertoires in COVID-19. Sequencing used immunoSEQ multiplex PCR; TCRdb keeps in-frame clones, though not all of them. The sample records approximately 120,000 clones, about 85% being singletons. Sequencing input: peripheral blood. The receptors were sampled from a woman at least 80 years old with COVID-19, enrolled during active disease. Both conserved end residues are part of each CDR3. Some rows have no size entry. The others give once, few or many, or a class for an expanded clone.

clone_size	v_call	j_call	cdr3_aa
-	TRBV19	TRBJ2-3	CASSFRDTDTQYF
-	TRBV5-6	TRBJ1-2	CASSLGTGTYGYTF
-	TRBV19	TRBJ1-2	CASSILTGGESGYTF
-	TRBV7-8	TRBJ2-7	CASRRDRGQSYEQYF
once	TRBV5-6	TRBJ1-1	CASSFGGEAFF
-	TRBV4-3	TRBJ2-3	CASSQERQGKGKDTQYF
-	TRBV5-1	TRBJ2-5	CASSLGQQETQYF
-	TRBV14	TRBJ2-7	CASSREGWLAGVEQYF
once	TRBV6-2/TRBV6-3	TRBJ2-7	CASSYSTSGHEQYF
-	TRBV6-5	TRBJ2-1	CASSYLQAGEQFF
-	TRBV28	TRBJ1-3	CASRAGRLSGNTIYF
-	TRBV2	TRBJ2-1	CASSGGTGENEQFF
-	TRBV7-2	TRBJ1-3	CASSLAWSSGNTIYF
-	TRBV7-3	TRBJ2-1	CASSKTSGSYNEQFF
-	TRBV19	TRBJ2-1	CASSIEGTSGYNEQFF
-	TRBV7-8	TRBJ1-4	CASSLGTGNEKLFF
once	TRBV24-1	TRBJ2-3	CATSDRTGGDTDTQYF
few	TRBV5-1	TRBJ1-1	CASSLGQGAGNTEAFF
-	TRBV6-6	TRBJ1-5	CASSSDMLQHF
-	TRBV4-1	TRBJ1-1	CASSQRDRGLSEAFF
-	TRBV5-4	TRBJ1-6	CASSLDAQRGGSPLHF
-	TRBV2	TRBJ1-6	CASSEQGAGNSPLHF
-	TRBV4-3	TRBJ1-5	CASSQDQGGTGADRRAQHF
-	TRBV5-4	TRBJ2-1	CASSSSGGTYNEQFF
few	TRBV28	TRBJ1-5	CASSSQGEGQPQHF
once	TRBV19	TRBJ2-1	CASSPWDRGVHEQFF
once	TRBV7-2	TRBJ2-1	CASSPRILAGGNEQFF
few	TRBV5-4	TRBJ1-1	CASSLGGQGRTEAFF
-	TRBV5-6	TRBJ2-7	CASRGTGSTPYEQYF
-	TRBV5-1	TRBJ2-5	CATNAGTSAETQYF
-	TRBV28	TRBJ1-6	CASSSVNNSPPHF
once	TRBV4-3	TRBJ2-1	CASSARSSGSKNEQFF
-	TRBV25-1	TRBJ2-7	CASSPRGTYEQYF
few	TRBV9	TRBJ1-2	CASSAGTGGYGYTF
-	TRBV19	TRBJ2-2	CASNPGGANTGELFF
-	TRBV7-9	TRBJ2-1	CASSQTSAGPYNEQFF
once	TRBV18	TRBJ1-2	CASSPSDRPIYGYTF
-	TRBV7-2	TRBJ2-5	CASSLAAGKKTQYF
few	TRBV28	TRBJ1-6	CASTGLNSPLHF
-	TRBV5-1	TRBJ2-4	CASSPGGTGGAKNIQYF
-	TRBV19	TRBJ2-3	CASSIVQGTDTQYF
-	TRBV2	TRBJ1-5	CASSEAGGNQPQHF
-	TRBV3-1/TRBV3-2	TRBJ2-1	CASSQGGLLAYEQFF
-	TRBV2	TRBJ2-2	CASRQTGDGELFF
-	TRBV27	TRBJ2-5	CASSFWGEGQETQYF
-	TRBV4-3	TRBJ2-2	CASSQDLFMSGRANTGELFF